The rows below give T cell receptor beta chains drawn from one sample of a study of blood T cell repertoires in COVID-19. Libraries were prepared by immunoSEQ multiplex PCR; TCRdb keeps only in-frame clonotypes and omits some of them. The repertoire holds around 150,000 clones, with approximately 90% as singletons. Material: peripheral blood. These receptors were obtained from a woman in her 70s with COVID-19, enrolled during active disease. Each CDR3 is given with its conserved first and last residue. A D gene is named only where the DNA matches it firmly. Some rows mark clone size as missing; the rest say once, few, many or name a class of expanded clone.

d_call clone_size j_call v_call cdr3_aa cdr3_nt
TRBD1 - TRBJ1-3 TRBV2 CASSVDRGLSGNTIYF TGTGCCAGCAGTGTCGACAGGGGGCTTTCTGGAAACACCATATATTTT
- once TRBJ1-2 TRBV30 CAYPEREANYGYTF TGTGCCTACCCGGAGAGGGAAGCTAACTATGGCTACACCTTC
- - TRBJ1-1 TRBV5-6 CASSLGIQVFFF TGTGCCAGCAGCTTGGGTATACAGGTTTTTTTCTTT
- - TRBJ2-7 TRBV25-1 CASSGGALTYEQYF TGTGCCAGCAGTGGGGGAGCATTGACCTACGAGCAGTACTTC
- - TRBJ1-1 TRBV5-1 CASSLVTGMNTEAFF TGCGCCAGCAGCTTGGTAACAGGGATGAACACTGAAGCTTTCTTT
- - TRBJ1-2 TRBV2 CASSVISDSQGYTF TGTGCCAGCAGTGTTATATCCGATTCACAAGGCTACACCTTC
TRBD2 - TRBJ2-3 TRBV27 CASSPRGLAGTDTQYF TGTGCCAGCAGTCCCAGGGGACTAGCGGGCACAGATACGCAGTATTTT
TRBD1 - TRBJ1-1 TRBV5-1 CASSRDRPWPAGEAFF TGCGCCAGCAGTCGGGACAGACCCTGGCCTGCTGGTGAAGCTTTCTTT
- - TRBJ2-5 TRBV9 CASSAGLETQYF TGTGCCAGCAGCGCCGGACTCGAGACCCAGTACTTC
- - TRBJ2-5 TRBV7-9 CASSLRTEQETQYF TGTGCCAGCAGCTTAAGGACTGAACAAGAGACCCAGTACTTC
TRBD1 - TRBJ1-5 TRBV6-6 CASARQGSNSNQPQHF TGTGCCAGCGCCAGACAGGGCTCAAATAGCAATCAGCCCCAGCATTTT
TRBD1 - TRBJ2-2 TRBV10-1 CASSEASTGYTGELFF TGCGCCAGCAGTGAGGCTTCGACAGGGTACACCGGGGAGCTGTTTTTT
- - TRBJ2-7 TRBV7-8 CASSNGYEQYF TGTGCCAGCAGTAACGGCTACGAGCAGTACTTC
- once TRBJ2-7 TRBV10-3 CAIRTGTTYEQYF TGTGCCATCAGAACAGGGACCACCTACGAGCAGTACTTC
- - TRBJ2-7 TRBV10-3 CAISEGRGNYEQYF TGTGCCATCAGTGAGGGCCGGGGAAACTACGAGCAGTACTTC
TRBD2 many TRBJ2-3 TRBV5-4 CASSGSGTSFRGDTQYF TGTGCCAGCAGCGGTTCCGGGACTAGTTTCCGTGGAGATACGCAGTATTTT
- few TRBJ1-1 TRBV4-1 CASSQGPWPGTEAFF TGCGCCAGCAGCCAGGGTCCATGGCCGGGGACTGAAGCTTTCTTT
TRBD1 - TRBJ1-5 TRBV28 CASSRDRGHNQPQHF TGTGCCAGCAGCCGGGACAGGGGGCACAATCAGCCCCAGCATTTT
TRBD2 once TRBJ2-1 TRBV5-1 CASSRGLAGFSSSYNEQFF TGCGCCAGCAGCCGGGGACTAGCGGGATTTTCCAGCTCCTACAATGAGCAGTTCTTC
TRBD1 once TRBJ1-1 TRBV7-2 CASSQTGTAFF TGTGCCAGCAGCCAGACAGGGACAGCTTTCTTT
- once TRBJ1-1 TRBV28 CATIRTMNTEAFF TGTGCCACCATCCGGACAATGAACACTGAAGCTTTCTTT
- - TRBJ1-1 TRBV4-2 CASSQDPAGTEAFF TGTGCCAGCAGCCAAGATCCGGCGGGGACTGAAGCTTTCTTT
TRBD1 - TRBJ1-6 TRBV3-1/TRBV3-2 CASSQVDRAVLHF TGTGCCAGCAGCCAAGTGGACAGGGCGGTCCTCCACTTT
TRBD1 - TRBJ1-2 TRBV6-4 CASSDKTGGYGYTF TGTGCCAGCAGTGACAAGACAGGGGGCTATGGCTACACCTTC
TRBD2 - TRBJ2-1 TRBV2 CASSAGLERGRDEQFF TGTGCCAGCAGCGCAGGGTTGGAGCGGGGGCGGGATGAGCAGTTCTTC
TRBD1 - TRBJ1-5 TRBV7-9 CASSSIPGQGAQGQPQHF TGTGCCAGCAGCTCTATCCCGGGACAGGGGGCGCAAGGTCAGCCCCAGCATTTT
TRBD1 - TRBJ1-6 TRBV5-1 CASSLRTGKENSPLHF TGCGCCAGCAGCTTGAGGACAGGAAAAGAGAATTCACCCCTCCACTTT
- - TRBJ1-3 TRBV19 CASSPGGTRSSGNTIYF TGTGCCAGTAGTCCCGGGGGGACCAGAAGCTCTGGAAACACCATATATTTT
TRBD1 - TRBJ2-2 TRBV25-1 CASSEYFPGTGYTGELFF TGTGCCAGCAGTGAATATTTTCCCGGGACAGGCTACACCGGGGAGCTGTTTTTT
- - TRBJ1-2 TRBV3-1/TRBV3-2 CASSQVGDSYGYTF TGTGCCAGCAGCCAAGTGGGGGACTCCTATGGCTACACCTTC
TRBD1 - TRBJ2-5 TRBV2 CALQGAGETQYF TGTGCCCTCCAGGGGGCCGGGGAGACCCAGTACTTC
- - TRBJ2-7 TRBV30 CAWSQGYEQYF TGTGCCTGGAGCCAGGGTTACGAGCAGTACTTC